These T cell receptor beta chains were read from a single sample in a study of T cells in narcolepsy. The method was immunoSEQ multiplex PCR; TCRdb's version includes in-frame clones alone and lacks a portion of them. This table has around 30,000 clones, roughly four fifths appearing once. Sequencing used CD45RA- memory CD4+ T cells from PBMCs. The receptors were sampled from a human donor with narcolepsy. CDR3s include the opening cysteine and the closing phenylalanine or tryptophan. The D gene is left open where the match is weak. Clone size appears in some rows only: once, few, many, or a class for an expanded clone.

TRBV2,TRBJ2-5,-,-,CASSEALLGRGQETQYF,TGTGCCAGCAGTGAAGCGCTTCTGGGACGGGGCCAAGAGACCCAGTACTTC
TRBV11-2,TRBJ2-7,-,-,CASSLDSQGYSYEQYF,TGTGCCAGCAGCTTAGACAGTCAGGGTTACTCCTACGAGCAGTACTTC
TRBV6-5,TRBJ2-7,TRBD1,-,CASSYLAGGEYEQYF,TGTGCCAGCAGTTATCTGGCAGGGGGAGAGTACGAGCAGTACTTC
TRBV9,TRBJ2-1,TRBD1,-,CASSVVAGGSYNEQFF,TGTGCCAGCAGCGTAGTTGCAGGGGGCTCCTACAATGAGCAGTTCTTC
TRBV14,TRBJ2-7,TRBD2,-,CASSQVYFTSSGSYEQYF,TGTGCCAGCAGCCAAGTCTATTTTACGTCTAGCGGCTCCTACGAGCAGTACTTC
TRBV4-3,TRBJ2-1,-,-,CASSPIGQAGSYNEQFF,TGCGCCAGCAGCCCAATCGGACAGGCGGGATCCTACAATGAGCAGTTCTTC
TRBV7-9,TRBJ1-1,-,-,CASSLGFNTEAFF,TGTGCCAGCAGCCTTGGTTTCAACACTGAAGCTTTCTTT
TRBV18,TRBJ1-2,TRBD1,-,CASSPDRDHYGYTF,TGTGCCAGCTCTCCGGACAGGGATCACTATGGCTACACCTTC
TRBV10-3,TRBJ1-1,-,few,CAISESMGGNTEAFF,TGTGCCATCAGTGAGTCGATGGGGGGGAACACTGAAGCTTTCTTT
TRBV2,TRBJ2-3,-,once,CASSARPGVSTDTQYF,TGTGCCAGCAGTGCACGCCCAGGGGTTAGCACAGATACGCAGTATTTT
TRBV5-1,TRBJ1-1,-,-,CASSLSSRGDTEAFF,TGCGCCAGCAGCTTATCTTCGAGGGGGGACACTGAAGCTTTCTTT
TRBV7-9,TRBJ1-1,-,-,CASKRGAEAFF,TGTGCCAGCAAAAGAGGCGCTGAAGCTTTCTTT
TRBV30,TRBJ2-1,-,-,CAWALDNEQFF,TGTGCCTGGGCCCTCGACAATGAGCAGTTCTTC
TRBV19,TRBJ1-1,-,-,CASSSGYLGDTEAFF,TGTGCCAGTAGTTCAGGGTATTTAGGGGACACTGAAGCTTTCTTT
TRBV4-1,TRBJ2-1,TRBD2,-,CASSQDRERGYEQFF,TGCGCCAGCAGCCAAGATCGTGAGCGGGGTTATGAGCAGTTCTTC
TRBV4-1,TRBJ2-1,TRBD2,once,CASSLKLAGGEQFF,TGCGCCAGCAGCCTCAAACTAGCGGGGGGGGAGCAGTTCTTC
TRBV7-9,TRBJ2-3,TRBD2,-,CASSPGGATDTQYF,TGTGCCAGCAGCCCGGGGGGGGCCACAGATACGCAGTATTTT
TRBV30,TRBJ2-1,TRBD1,-,CAWSRTGDEQFF,TGTGCCTGGAGTCGAACAGGGGATGAGCAGTTCTTC
TRBV6-5,TRBJ1-2,-,-,CASGDYGYTF,TGTGCCAGCGGGGATTATGGCTACACCTTC
TRBV27,TRBJ1-1,TRBD1,-,CASTRQGGITEAFF,TGTGCCAGCACCCGACAGGGAGGGATCACTGAAGCTTTCTTT
TRBV7-8,TRBJ1-6,-,-,CASSLGGRTNSPLHF,TGTGCCAGCAGCTTGGGGGGACGGACCAATTCACCCCTCCACTTT
TRBV30,TRBJ1-5,-,-,CAWSLGGNQPQHF,TGTGCCTGGAGTTTAGGGGGAAATCAGCCCCAGCATTTT
TRBV6-5,TRBJ2-7,-,-,CASSYLGGGQYF,TGTGCCAGCAGTTACCTGGGAGGGGGGCAGTACTTC
TRBV6-5,TRBJ2-7,-,few,CASSFTGAAEQYF,TGTGCCAGCAGTTTCACGGGGGCAGCCGAGCAGTACTTC
TRBV4-1,TRBJ1-2,TRBD1,-,CASSQDLGTGATNYGYTF,TGCGCCAGCAGCCAAGATCTCGGGACAGGAGCAACTAACTATGGCTACACCTTC
TRBV30,TRBJ1-1,-,few,CAWSRGLNTEAFF,TGTGCCTGGAGTCGGGGCCTAAACACTGAAGCTTTCTTT
TRBV28,TRBJ1-4,-,-,CASSLRGYATNEKLFF,TGTGCCAGCAGTCTCCGAGGGTATGCAACTAATGAAAAACTGTTTTTT
TRBV5-1,TRBJ1-4,-,-,CASSPPGATNEKLFF,TGCGCCAGCAGCCCTCCGGGTGCAACTAATGAAAAACTGTTTTTT
TRBV6-6,TRBJ2-5,-,-,CASSQTVQETQYF,TGTGCCAGCAGTCAGACAGTTCAAGAGACCCAGTACTTC
TRBV30,TRBJ1-1,-,-,CAWSPDRDGEAFF,TGTGCCTGGAGTCCTGACCGGGACGGTGAAGCTTTCTTT
TRBV27,TRBJ1-2,TRBD1,-,CASSLTLGTAYGYTF,TGTGCCAGCAGTTTAACCCTCGGGACAGCCTATGGCTACACCTTC
TRBV18,TRBJ2-6,-,once,CASSPQRVGANVLTF,TGTGCCAGCTCCCCTCAGAGGGTTGGGGCCAACGTCCTGACTTTC
TRBV5-5,TRBJ2-5,TRBD2,-,CASSPGPAGGLETQYF,TGTGCCAGCAGCCCTGGCCCGGCGGGGGGCCTCGAGACCCAGTACTTC
TRBV7-6,TRBJ1-1,-,-,CASSPTVGLLNTEAFF,TGTGCCAGCAGCCCGACAGTAGGCCTCCTGAACACTGAAGCTTTCTTT
TRBV27,TRBJ1-5,-,-,CASSRRDSNQPQHF,TGTGCCAGCAGTCGAAGAGATAGCAATCAGCCCCAGCATTTT
TRBV6-5,TRBJ2-2,-,-,CAIGQYTGELFF,TGTGCCATCGGACAGTACACCGGGGAGCTGTTTTTT
TRBV10-3,TRBJ1-1,TRBD1,-,CAIRNAGQATEAFF,TGTGCCATCAGGAACGCCGGACAGGCGACTGAAGCTTTCTTT
TRBV6-6,TRBJ1-5,-,once,CASRGGGYNQPQHF,TGTGCCAGCAGGGGAGGGGGTTACAATCAGCCCCAGCATTTT
TRBV5-1,TRBJ2-3,TRBD2,-,CASSLASGGAFDTQYF,TGCGCCAGCAGCTTGGCTAGCGGGGGGGCCTTTGATACGCAGTATTTT
TRBV6-6,TRBJ2-1,TRBD2,few,CASSLSSGLYNEQFF,TGTGCCAGCAGTTTGTCTAGCGGGCTGTACAATGAGCAGTTCTTC
TRBV14,TRBJ1-2,TRBD1,-,CASSAQGADGYTF,TGTGCCAGCAGCGCACAGGGGGCTGACGGCTACACCTTC
TRBV25-1,TRBJ2-3,-,-,CASSEAGLDTQYF,TGTGCCAGCAGTGAAGCAGGGTTAGATACGCAGTATTTT
TRBV30,TRBJ1-5,TRBD1,few,CAWSGRTGPINQPQHF,TGTGCCTGGAGTGGCCGGACAGGCCCGATTAATCAGCCCCAGCATTTT
TRBV4-1,TRBJ1-4,-,-,CASSQGVTTNEKLFF,TGCGCCAGCAGCCAAGGAGTAACAACTAATGAAAAACTGTTTTTT
TRBV7-8,TRBJ2-1,TRBD2,-,CASSLGLSASNEQFF,TGTGCCAGCAGCCTGGGACTATCGGCCTCCAATGAGCAGTTCTTC
TRBV5-1,TRBJ1-3,-,-,CASSLTQAGNTIYF,TGCGCCAGCAGCTTGACCCAAGCTGGAAACACCATATATTTT
TRBV11-1,TRBJ2-7,-,-,CASSIWQGVEQYF,TGTGCCAGCAGCATTTGGCAAGGGGTCGAGCAGTACTTC
TRBV6-5,TRBJ2-7,-,few,CASSYSGLNSQYF,TGTGCCAGCAGTTACTCGGGACTGAATTCCCAGTACTTC
TRBV5-1,TRBJ1-1,-,once,CASSLEAQAPRRFF,TGCGCCAGCAGCTTGGAAGCGCAGGCCCCAAGGCGTTTCTTT
TRBV13,TRBJ1-4,-,-,CASSLTHRAPNEKLFF,TGTGCCAGCAGCCTAACCCACAGGGCACCTAATGAAAAACTGTTTTTT
TRBV7-2,TRBJ1-4,-,-,CASSLWATNEKLFF,TGTGCCAGCAGCTTATGGGCAACTAATGAAAAACTGTTTTTT
TRBV2,TRBJ1-6,TRBD1,-,CASSAGTVPPLHF,TGTGCCAGCAGCGCCGGGACAGTTCCACCCCTCCACTTT
TRBV21-1,TRBJ1-5,-,once,CASSKEGRGKVSQPQHF,TGTGCCAGCAGCAAAGAAGGTCGGGGGAAGGTAAGTCAGCCCCAGCATTTT
TRBV9,TRBJ1-2,TRBD1,once,CASSAGQGPNYGYTF,TGTGCCAGCAGCGCAGGACAGGGGCCCAACTATGGCTACACCTTC
TRBV11-2,TRBJ1-1,-,-,CASSLDGAVTEAFF,TGTGCCAGCAGCTTAGACGGGGCCGTCACTGAAGCTTTCTTT
TRBV14,TRBJ2-7,-,-,CASSQELGGTGSHEQYF,TGTGCCAGCAGCCAAGAATTAGGGGGAACTGGGTCCCACGAGCAGTACTTC
TRBV7-3,TRBJ2-3,-,-,CASSRGQEGDTQYF,TGTGCCAGCAGCAGAGGACAGGAGGGGGATACGCAGTATTTT
TRBV7-2,TRBJ2-3,-,once,CASSLSSTQYF,TGTGCCAGCAGCTTATCCAGTACGCAGTATTTT